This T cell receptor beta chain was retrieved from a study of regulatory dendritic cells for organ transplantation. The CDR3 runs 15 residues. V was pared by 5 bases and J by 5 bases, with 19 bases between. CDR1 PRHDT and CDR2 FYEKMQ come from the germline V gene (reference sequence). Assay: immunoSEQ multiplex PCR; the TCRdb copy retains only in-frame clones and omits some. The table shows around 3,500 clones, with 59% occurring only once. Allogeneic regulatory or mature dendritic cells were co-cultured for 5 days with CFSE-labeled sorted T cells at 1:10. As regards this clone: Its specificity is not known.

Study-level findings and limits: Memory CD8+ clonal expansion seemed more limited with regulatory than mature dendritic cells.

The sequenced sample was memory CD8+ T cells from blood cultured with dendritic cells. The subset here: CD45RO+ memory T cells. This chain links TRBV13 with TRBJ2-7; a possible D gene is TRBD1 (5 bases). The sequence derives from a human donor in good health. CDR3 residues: CASSVKDSTFDEQYF. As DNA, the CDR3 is TGTGCCAGCAGCGTCAAAGACAGTACATTTGACGAGCAGTACTTC.